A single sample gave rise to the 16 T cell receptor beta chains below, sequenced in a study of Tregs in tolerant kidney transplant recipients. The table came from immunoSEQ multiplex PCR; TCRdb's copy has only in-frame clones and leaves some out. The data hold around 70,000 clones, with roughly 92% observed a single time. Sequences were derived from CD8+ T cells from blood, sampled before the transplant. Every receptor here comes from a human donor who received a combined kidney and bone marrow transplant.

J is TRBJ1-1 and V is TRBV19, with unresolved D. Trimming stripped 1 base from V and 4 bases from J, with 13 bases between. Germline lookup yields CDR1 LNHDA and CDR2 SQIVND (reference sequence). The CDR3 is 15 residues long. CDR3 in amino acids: CASSIGGRGITEAFF. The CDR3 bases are TGTGCCAGTAGTATAGGCGGGAGAGGGATCACTGAAGCTTTCTTT.

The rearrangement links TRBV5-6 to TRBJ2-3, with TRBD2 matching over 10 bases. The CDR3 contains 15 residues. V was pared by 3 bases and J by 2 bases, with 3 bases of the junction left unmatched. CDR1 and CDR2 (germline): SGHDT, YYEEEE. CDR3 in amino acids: CASSYGLAVTDTQYF. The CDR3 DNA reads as TGTGCCAGCAGCTACGGACTAGCGGTCACAGATACGCAGTATTTT.

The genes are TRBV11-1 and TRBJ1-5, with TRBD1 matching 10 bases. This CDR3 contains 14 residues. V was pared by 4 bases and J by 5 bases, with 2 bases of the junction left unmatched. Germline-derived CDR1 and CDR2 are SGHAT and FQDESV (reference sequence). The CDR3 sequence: CASSSGQGDQPQHF. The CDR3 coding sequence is TGTGCCAGCAGCTCTGGACAGGGGGATCAGCCCCAGCATTTT. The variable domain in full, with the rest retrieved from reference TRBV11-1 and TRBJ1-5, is EAEVAQSPRYKITEKSQAVAFWCDPISGHATLYWYRQILGQGPELLVQFQDESVVDDSQLPKDRFSAERLKGVDSTLKIQPAELGDSAMYLCASSSGQGDQPQHFGDGTRLSIL.

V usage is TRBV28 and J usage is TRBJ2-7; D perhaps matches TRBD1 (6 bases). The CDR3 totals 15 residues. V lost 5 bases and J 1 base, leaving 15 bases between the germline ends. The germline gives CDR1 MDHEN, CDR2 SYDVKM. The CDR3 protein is CASSPRGLLSYEQYF. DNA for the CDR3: TGTGCCAGCAGTCCCAGGGGTCTCTTATCCTACGAGCAGTACTTC.

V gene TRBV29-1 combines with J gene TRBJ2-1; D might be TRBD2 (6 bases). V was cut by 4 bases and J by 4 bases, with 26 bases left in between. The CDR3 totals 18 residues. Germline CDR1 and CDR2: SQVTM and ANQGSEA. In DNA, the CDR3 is TGCAGCGTTGTCCACGGGACTTCGAGACCCGTCGTGTACAATGAGCAGTTCTTC. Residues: CSVVHGTSRPVVYNEQFF.

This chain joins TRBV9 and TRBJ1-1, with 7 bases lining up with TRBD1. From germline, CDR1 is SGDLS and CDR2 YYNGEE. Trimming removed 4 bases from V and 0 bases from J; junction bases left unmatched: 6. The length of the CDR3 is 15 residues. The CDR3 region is CASSLRDSVNTEAFF. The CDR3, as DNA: TGTGCCAGCAGCCTTAGGGACAGCGTGAACACTGAAGCTTTCTTT.

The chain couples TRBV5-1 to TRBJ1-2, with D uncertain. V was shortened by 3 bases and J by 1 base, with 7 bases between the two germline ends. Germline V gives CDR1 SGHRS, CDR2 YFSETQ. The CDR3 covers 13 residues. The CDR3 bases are TGCGCCAGCAGCTACGCGGTTAACTATGGCTACACCTTC. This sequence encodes CASSYAVNYGYTF.

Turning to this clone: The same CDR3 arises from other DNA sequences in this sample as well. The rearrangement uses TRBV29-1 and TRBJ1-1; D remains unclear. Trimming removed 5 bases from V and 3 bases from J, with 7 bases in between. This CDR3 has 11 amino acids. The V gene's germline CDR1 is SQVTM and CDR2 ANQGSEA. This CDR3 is CSVIVYTEAFF. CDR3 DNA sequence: TGCAGCGTTATCGTGTACACTGAAGCTTTCTTT.

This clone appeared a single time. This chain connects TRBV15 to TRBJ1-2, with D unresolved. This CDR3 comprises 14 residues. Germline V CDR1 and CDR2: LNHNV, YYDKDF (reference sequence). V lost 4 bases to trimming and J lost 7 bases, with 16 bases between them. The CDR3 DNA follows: TGTGCCACCAGCATTCTAAACCCTCTCGGTGGCTACACCTTC. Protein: CATSILNPLGGYTF.

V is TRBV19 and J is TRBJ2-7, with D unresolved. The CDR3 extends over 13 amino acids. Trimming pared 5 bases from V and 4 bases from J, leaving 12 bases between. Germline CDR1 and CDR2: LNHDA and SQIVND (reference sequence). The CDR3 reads CASSPDNSYEQYF. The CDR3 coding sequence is TGTGCCAGTAGTCCTGACAACTCTTACGAGCAGTACTTC.

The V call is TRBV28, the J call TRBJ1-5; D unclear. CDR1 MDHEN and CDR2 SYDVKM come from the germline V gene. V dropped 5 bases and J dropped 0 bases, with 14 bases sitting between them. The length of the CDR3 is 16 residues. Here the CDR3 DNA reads TGTGCCAGCAGTCCCACTTGGACTTATAGCAATCAGCCCCAGCATTTT. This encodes CASSPTWTYSNQPQHF.

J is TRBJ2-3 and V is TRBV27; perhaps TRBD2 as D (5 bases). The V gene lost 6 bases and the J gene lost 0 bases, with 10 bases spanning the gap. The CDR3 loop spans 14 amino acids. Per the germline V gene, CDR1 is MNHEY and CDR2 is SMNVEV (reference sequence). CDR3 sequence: CASSKGASTDTQYF. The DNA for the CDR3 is TGTGCCAGCAGCAAGGGAGCCAGCACAGATACGCAGTATTTT.

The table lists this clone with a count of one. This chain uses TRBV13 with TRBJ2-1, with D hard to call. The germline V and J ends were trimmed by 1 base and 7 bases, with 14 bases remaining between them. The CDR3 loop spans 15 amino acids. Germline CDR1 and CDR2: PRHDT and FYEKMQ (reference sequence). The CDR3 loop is CASSLVSYVENEQFF. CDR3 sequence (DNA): TGTGCCAGCAGCTTAGTTAGCTACGTTGAAAATGAGCAGTTCTTC.

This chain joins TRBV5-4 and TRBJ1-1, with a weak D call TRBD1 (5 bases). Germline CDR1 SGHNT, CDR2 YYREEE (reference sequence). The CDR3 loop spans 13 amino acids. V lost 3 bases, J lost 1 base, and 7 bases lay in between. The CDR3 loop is CASSWGENTEAFF. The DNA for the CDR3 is TGTGCCAGCAGCTGGGGGGAGAACACTGAAGCTTTCTTT.

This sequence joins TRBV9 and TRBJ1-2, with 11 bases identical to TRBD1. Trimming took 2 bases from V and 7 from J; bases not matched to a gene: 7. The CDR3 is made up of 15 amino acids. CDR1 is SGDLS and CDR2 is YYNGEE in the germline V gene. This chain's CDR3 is CASSVGVGTGGGYTF. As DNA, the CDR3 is TGTGCCAGCAGCGTTGGGGTCGGGACAGGGGGTGGCTACACCTTC.

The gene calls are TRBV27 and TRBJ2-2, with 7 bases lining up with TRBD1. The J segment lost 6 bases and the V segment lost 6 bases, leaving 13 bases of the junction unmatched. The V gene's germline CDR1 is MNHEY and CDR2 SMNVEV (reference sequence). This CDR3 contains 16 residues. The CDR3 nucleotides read TGTGCCAGCAGGGGGTACGACAGGGAAAAAGCCGGGGAGCTGTTTTTT. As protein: CASRGYDREKAGELFF.